A single sample gave rise to the 5 T cell receptor beta chains below, sequenced in a study of response to subunit inactivated influenza vaccine. Using its own MiXCR run on the RT-PCR reads, TCRdb lists one record per CDR3 protein. The data contain a few hundred thousand distinct CDR3 sequences, 21% of them singletons. This sample comprised PBMCs from blood, obtained 21 months after vaccination. The receptors originated from a man aged 50 to 69 who received an inactivated influenza vaccine.

This clonotype was seen only a few times. This CDR3 reads CASSLMTGQGSQQYF. Written as DNA, the CDR3 is TGTGCCAGCAGTTTAATGACGGGACAGGGGTCGCAGCAGTACTTC. This rearrangement joins TRBV28 to TRBJ2-7; TRBD1 matches at 10 bases. Trimming at V came to 2 bases and at J to 8 bases, leaving 9 bases not matched to a gene. CDR1 is MDHEN, CDR2 SYDVKM, per germline. The CDR3 has 15 residues.

The chain couples TRBV3-1 to TRBJ2-1; D is uncertain. Germline V gene sequence: CDR1 LGHDT, CDR2 YNNKEL (reference sequence). CDR3 length: 16 residues. The V and J ends lost 1 base and 7 bases respectively, with 17 bases between them. The CDR3 DNA follows: TGTGCCAGCAGCCAAGGCGGCAAGGTTCGGTGGAATGAGCAGTTCTTC. Translation gives CASSQGGKVRWNEQFF.

V is TRBV30 and J is TRBJ1-5; D is unresolved. The CDR3 runs to 13 residues. Germline V gene lookup returns CDR1 GTSNPN and CDR2 SVGIG (reference sequence). V gave up 2 bases and J gave up 0 bases, with 5 bases separating them. CDR3 region: CAWSTYSNQPQHF. CDR3 in DNA: TGTGCCTGGAGTACGTATAGCAATCAGCCCCAGCATTTT.

The chain employs TRBV20-1 and TRBJ1-6; TRBD1 agrees at 11 bases. The CDR3 covers 15 residues. The junction had 10 bases not matched to a gene; V was cut back by 5 bases and J by 10 bases. Germline-derived CDR1 and CDR2 are DFQATT and SNEGSKA (reference sequence). For the CDR3, the DNA is TGCAGTGCTCAATATTGGGACAGGGGGAGGTCACCCCTCCACTTT. As protein: CSAQYWDRGRSPLHF.

The chain joins TRBV12-3 or TRBV12-4 to TRBJ2-1; 9 bases are a match to TRBD2. The CDR3 length is 14 residues. V lost 5 bases and J lost 10; bases outside the gene matches: 9. The CDR3 reads CASSPTSGLREQFF. The DNA of the CDR3 is TGTGCCAGCAGTCCTACTAGCGGGCTACGGGAGCAGTTCTTC.